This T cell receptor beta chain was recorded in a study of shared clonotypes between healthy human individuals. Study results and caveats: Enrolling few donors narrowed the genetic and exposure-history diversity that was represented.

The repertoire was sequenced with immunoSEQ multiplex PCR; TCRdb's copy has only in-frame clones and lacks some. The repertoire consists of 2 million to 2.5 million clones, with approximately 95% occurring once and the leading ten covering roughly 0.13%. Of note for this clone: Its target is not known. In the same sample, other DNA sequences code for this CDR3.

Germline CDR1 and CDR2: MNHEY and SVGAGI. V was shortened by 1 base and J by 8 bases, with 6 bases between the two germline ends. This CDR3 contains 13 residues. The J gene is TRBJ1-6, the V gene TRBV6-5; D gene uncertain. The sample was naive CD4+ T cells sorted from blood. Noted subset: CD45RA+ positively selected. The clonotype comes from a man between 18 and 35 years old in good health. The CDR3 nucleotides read TGTGCCAGCAGTTACTACCGTGATTCACCCCTCCACTTT. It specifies CASSYYRDSPLHF.